This T cell receptor (beta chain) appears in the sequencing data of a study of cytomegalovirus exposure and HLA in healthy donors. Unmatched junction bases numbered 5, after V lost 2 bases and J lost 8 bases. The CDR3 consists of 14 residues. CDR1 LGHNA and CDR2 YSLEER come from the germline V gene. Vbeta (60) and Jbeta (13) primers were used in the PCR. Data came from immunoSEQ multiplex PCR; TCRdb stores just in-frame clones and leaves some out. The data contain 190,000 or so clones, approximately 78% of them singletons. This sequence was found in a woman aged 45-65 years in good health and CMV-seropositive. The sequenced sample consisted of PBMCs. The rearrangement links TRBV4-3 to TRBJ2-1; 8 nucleotides line up with TRBD1. As DNA, the CDR3 is TGCGCCAGCAGCCAACCAGACAGGGGAGATGAGCAGTTCTTC. Encoded protein: CASSQPDRGDEQFF.